The source of this T cell receptor beta chain is a study of OX40 agonist ivuxolimab in advanced cancers. Turning to the study itself: The treatment was a fully human IgG2 OX40 agonist, ivuxolimab. Study results and caveats: Doses of 0.1 to 3.0 mg/kg were accompanied by clonal expansion of CD4+ and CD8+ blood T cells by week 6.

The protocol was immunoSEQ multiplex PCR, while the TCRdb copy is restricted to in-frame clones and leaves out a portion. In the table there are tens of thousands of clones, over 65% of which are singletons. On this clone itself: Antigen specificity is unknown.

Germline V gene data show CDR1 as SEHNR and CDR2 as FQNEAQ (reference sequence). The CDR3 spans 13 residues. V was shortened by 3 bases and J by 1 base, with 6 bases between the two germline ends. Sequenced here: CD4+ or CD8+ T cells sorted from blood, sampled in a trial of the OX40 agonist ivuxolimab. V is TRBV7-9 and J is TRBJ1-1, with D unclear. This sequence was found in an adult with an advanced solid tumor such as melanoma, head and neck, liver or kidney cancer. CDR3 bases: TGTGCCAGCAGCTTGAAGAGGAACACTGAAGCTTTCTTT. Residues: CASSLKRNTEAFF.